This T cell receptor (beta chain) was captured in a study of blood T cell repertoires in COVID-19. The V gene lost 6 bases and the J gene lost 6 bases, with 9 bases spanning the gap. Germline V gives CDR1 LGHDT, CDR2 YNNKEL (reference sequence). The CDR3 totals 11 residues. Libraries were prepared by immunoSEQ multiplex PCR; TCRdb keeps only in-frame clonotypes and omits some of them. This sample has around 50,000 clones, with around nine tenths found just once. This clonotype was sampled from a human donor in a cohort sampled during active COVID-19. This chain joins TRBV3-1 (or the pseudogene TRBV3-2) and TRBJ2-7; the D gene is possibly TRBD1 (6 bases). Sequenced sample: peripheral blood. The CDR3 region has the DNA TGTGCCAGCAGGGGACATGCCGAGCAGTACTTC. It encodes CASRGHAEQYF.